Listed below are T cell receptor beta chains from one sample, sequenced in a study of T-cell memory formation after mild COVID-19. TCRdb reprocessed the 5' RACE reads with MiXCR, giving one entry per CDR3 protein. The sample has roughly 620,000 distinct CDR3 sequences; over 15% are singletons. The sequencing input was PBMCs or a T cell subset sorted from them (not recorded which). The receptors were gathered from an adult woman who had mild COVID-19 (a few samples of this study predate the infection). Cell type and time point are not known. Each CDR3 is given with its conserved first and last residue. Fields, in order: J gene, V gene, D gene, clone size, CDR3 protein, CDR3 DNA. The D gene is left open where the match is weak. Only part of the rows carry a size: once, few, many, or a class if the clone is expanded.

TRBJ1-1 | TRBV5-1 | . | . | CASSPDSTMNTEAFF | TGCGCCAGCAGTCCCGACAGTACCATGAACACTGAAGCTTTCTTT
TRBJ2-3 | TRBV24-1 | TRBD2 | . | CATSDTPGLAGEPDTQYF | TGTGCCACCAGTGATACTCCAGGACTAGCGGGAGAACCAGATACGCAGTATTTT
TRBJ2-5 | TRBV5-1 | TRBD1 | few | CASSLAAGGEETQYF | TGCGCCAGCAGCTTGGCGGCAGGGGGTGAAGAGACCCAGTACTTC
TRBJ2-7 | TRBV11-2 | TRBD1 | few | CASSFTGGSFYEQYF | TGTGCCAGCAGTTTTACAGGGGGAAGTTTCTACGAGCAGTACTTC
TRBJ2-7 | TRBV18 | TRBD1 | . | CASSPAGQGSYEQYF | TGTGCCAGCTCACCTGCGGGACAGGGTTCCTACGAGCAGTACTTC
TRBJ2-1 | TRBV7-3 | . | many | CASSLGQDYNEQFF | TGTGCCAGCAGCTTAGGCCAGGACTACAATGAGCAGTTCTTC
TRBJ2-5 | TRBV5-4 | . | . | CASTPGRGKTQYF | TGTGCCAGCACCCCGGGGAGGGGGAAGACCCAGTACTTC
TRBJ1-4 | TRBV7-9 | . | . | CASSSSRAGVTNEKLFF | TGTGCCAGCAGCTCCAGCAGGGCCGGGGTGACTAATGAAAAACTGTTTTTT
TRBJ1-3 | TRBV3-1 | . | . | CASSQDLWTRNTIYF | TGTGCCAGCAGCCAAGATTTATGGACACGAAACACCATATATTTT
TRBJ1-6 | TRBV4-2 | TRBD1 | few | CASSQTGGSLHF | TGTGCCAGCAGCCAAACAGGGGGATCCCTCCACTTT